The 10 T cell receptor beta chains in this list originate from one sample, sequenced in a study of T cell clonality in common variable immunodeficiency. Study-wide results and caveats: Reportedly, TCR beta sequences from common variable immunodeficiency showed fewer deletions and N-nucleotide insertions.

Which antigens these TCRs recognize remains unknown. Clones were read by immunoSEQ multiplex PCR, and TCRdb kept only the in-frame ones, dropping some. Altogether roughly 20,000 clones were found in the sample, and no singletons occur. Input material: peripheral blood mononuclear cells. These receptors were taken from a human donor with common variable immunodeficiency.

In this sample, this clone turned up a few times. The missing CDR3 end, 3 residues past where the read stops, is filled in from the germline J gene. This rearrangement joins TRBV19 to TRBJ2-5; 7 bases agree with TRBD1. Germline V lookup: CDR1 LNHDA, CDR2 SQIVND (reference sequence). Trimming cost V 10 bases and J 3 bases; bases outside gene matches: 14. The CDR3 consists of 15 residues. The CDR3 loop reads CATADRQTGKETQYF. The CDR3 DNA, read in part, is TGTGCCACCGCGGACAGGCAGACAGGCAAAGAGACC.

On this clone: The read finishes 3 residues shy of the CDR3 end, and the germline J gene is used to complete it. V gene TRBV7-2 combines with J gene TRBJ1-2, with TRBD1 matching over 11 bases. The V gene's germline CDR1 is SGHTA and CDR2 FQGNSA. The CDR3 contains 15 residues. The CDR3 sequence is CASSTGQGALEGYTF. CDR3 DNA, as far as it was read: TGTGCCAGCAGCACCGGACAGGGGGCTTTAGAAGGC.

This clone occurred a few times. The read terminates 3 residues before the CDR3 end, so the remaining end is supplied by the germline J gene. The rearrangement links TRBV7-2 to TRBJ1-2; the match to TRBD1 covers 12 bases. The CDR3 length is 17 residues. V dropped 0 bases and J dropped 6; count of bases not matched to a gene: 8. Germline assignment: CDR1 SGHTA and CDR2 FQGNSA. CDR3 bases read: TGTGCCAGCAGCTTAGCGTGGGGACAGGGGGCAATGGATGGC. The encoded protein is CASSLAWGQGAMDG. The whole CDR3 reads CASSLAWGQGAMDGYTF.

A word on this clone: The sequenced fragment ends 3 residues before the CDR3 boundary, so the rest is inferred from the germline J gene. This chain uses TRBV18 with TRBJ1-1; 9 bases align to TRBD1. Germline CDR1 KGHSH, CDR2 LQKENI. The CDR3 runs 15 residues. With V trimmed by 3 bases and J by 2 bases, 4 bases remained unmatched. The CDR3 sequence is CASSPDRGENTEAFF. The CDR3 bases that were read are TGTGCCAGCTCACCTGACAGGGGGGAAAACACTGAA.

The sample holds a few counts of this clone. The missing CDR3 end, 3 residues past where the read stops, is filled in from the germline J gene. V is TRBV5-1 and J is TRBJ2-7; TRBD2 matches 8 bases. The CDR3 is made up of 12 amino acids. V shed 3 bases, J shed 6 bases, and the junction held 2 bases outside the gene matches. CDR1 and CDR2 from the germline V gene are SGHRS and YFSETQ. Incomplete CDR3 DNA: TGCGCCAGCAGCTGGACTAGCTCCGAG. This gives the protein CASSWTSSE. The full CDR3 protein reads CASSWTSSEQYF.

For this clone: The CDR3 end falls 3 residues outside the read, so it is completed with the germline J gene. J is TRBJ1-2 and V is TRBV2, with 12 nucleotides matching TRBD1. This CDR3 is 16 amino acids long. Germline loops: CDR1 SNHLY, CDR2 FYNNEI. The DNA read from the CDR3 is TGTGCCAGCAGTGAAGCCCCGGGACAGGGGGCCAGAGGC. It encodes CASSEAPGQGARG. The whole CDR3 sequence is CASSEAPGQGARGYTF.

In its sample, this clone was seen a few times. The CDR3 goes on 3 residues after the read ends, and that part is filled in from the germline J gene. The gene calls are TRBV19 and TRBJ2-3; 7 nucleotides match TRBD2. Germline trimming cut 5 bases from V and 6 bases from J; bases unmatched to any gene: 11. The CDR3 length is 15 residues. Looked up from germline, CDR1 is LNHDA and CDR2 is SQIVND (reference sequence). CDR3 bases read: TGTGCCAGTAGTTCGGGACTACCCGTGTTGGATACG. Its protein is CASSSGLPVLDT. Given in full, the CDR3 is CASSSGLPVLDTQYF.

This clone has more than one count but fewer than ten. The read falls 3 residues short of the CDR3 end, and the missing part is taken from the germline J gene. This specimen includes other DNA sequences encoding the same CDR3. V and J are TRBV2 and TRBJ2-5; D is perhaps TRBD2 (6 bases). Per the germline V gene, CDR1 is SNHLY and CDR2 is FYNNEI. This CDR3 spans 14 amino acids. Between the trimmed V and J ends, which lost 6 bases and 3 bases, there was a span of 14 bases. This chain's CDR3 is CASSLGLAKETQYF. The CDR3 DNA, read in part, is TGTGCCAGCAGCTTGGGACTGGCGAAAGAGACC.

This clone has a count of ten or more. The read is 3 residues too short to cover the CDR3 end, so that end is filled in from the germline J gene. The genes are TRBV7-3 and TRBJ2-1, with TRBD2 matching 7 bases. The germline V gene has CDR1 SGHTA and CDR2 FQGTGA. The CDR3 consists of 16 residues. The V segment lost 1 base and the J segment 3 bases; nucleotides outside the gene matches: 6. CDR3 sequence: CASSLRGGGVYNEQFF. Incomplete CDR3 DNA: TGTGCCAGCAGCTTAAGGGGGGGAGGCGTCTACAATGAG.

This clone is termed medium-sized (0.01 to 0.1%). Coverage ceases 3 residues before the CDR3 finishes, and the germline J gene fills in the end. V gene TRBV28 combines with J gene TRBJ1-2, with 9 bases lining up with TRBD1. CDR1 is MDHEN, CDR2 SYDVKM, per germline. J gave up 6 bases and V 6 bases, and 5 bases lay outside the gene matches. CDR3 size: 13 residues. The chain's CDR3 is CASRRTGVDGYTF. CDR3 DNA (partial): TGTGCCAGCAGACGGACAGGGGTGGATGGC.